This TCR beta chain was recorded in a study of blood T cell repertoires in COVID-19. Study-level background: The United States, Italy and Spain supplied acute and convalescent COVID-19 samples. The cDNA or gDNA used as material had been derived from T cells, B-cell-depleted T cells, or PBMCs.

CDR1 GTSNPN and CDR2 SVGIG come from the germline V gene (reference sequence). The CDR3 is 14 amino acids. V shed 2 bases, J shed 4 bases, and the junction held 6 bases outside the gene matches. This clone was observed a handful of times. Methods used by the authors: Estimation of nucleated cell counts relied on the amplification of reference gene primers. Produced via immunoSEQ multiplex PCR; TCRdb's table is partial and in-frame only. The V and J calls and clone size were taken over from that table, and D and trimming were inferred from the DNA. The sample contains roughly 200,000 clones, around 85% of which appear only once.

The specimen sequenced was peripheral blood. The receptor comes from a man over 45 who had recovered from COVID-19. The V and J genes are TRBV30 and TRBJ1-1, with TRBD1 matching 8 bases. In nucleotides, the CDR3 is TGTGCCTGGAGTCCGACCGGGACAGGCACTGAAGCTTTCTTT. This translates into CAWSPTGTGTEAFF.